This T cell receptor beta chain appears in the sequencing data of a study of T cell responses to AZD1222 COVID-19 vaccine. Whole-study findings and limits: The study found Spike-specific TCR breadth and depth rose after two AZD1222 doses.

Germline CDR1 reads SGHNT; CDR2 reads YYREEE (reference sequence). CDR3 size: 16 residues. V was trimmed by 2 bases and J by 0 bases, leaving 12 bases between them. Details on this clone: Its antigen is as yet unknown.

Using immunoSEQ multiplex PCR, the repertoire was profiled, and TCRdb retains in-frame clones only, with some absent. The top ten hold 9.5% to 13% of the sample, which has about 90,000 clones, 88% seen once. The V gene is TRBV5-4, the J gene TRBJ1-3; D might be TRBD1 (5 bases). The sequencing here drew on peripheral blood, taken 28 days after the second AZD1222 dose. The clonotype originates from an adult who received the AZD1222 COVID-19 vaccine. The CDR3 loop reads CASSLMGRSSGNTIYF. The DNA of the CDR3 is TGTGCCAGCAGCTTAATGGGACGGAGCTCTGGAAACACCATATATTTT.